The TCR beta chain described here comes from a study of T-cell memory formation after mild COVID-19. Study as a whole: Largely, TCR clusters stayed within a single donor.

Trimming took off 1 base at V and 0 bases at J, with 19 bases between the two ends. Germline V gene lookup returns CDR1 SGHVS and CDR2 FQNEAQ. CDR3 length: 19 amino acids. The TCR alpha and TCR beta cDNA libraries, bearing sample barcodes and UMIs, were generated by 5'RACE using constant-segment primers. From the 5' RACE reads, TCRdb called clonotypes with MiXCR, one entry per CDR3 protein. Among more than 250,000 distinct CDR3 sequences listed, approximately 15% were seen once. To note about this clonotype: As yet, its antigen is unknown.

Study-wide results and caveats: Pre-infection memory already had some responding clones, implying cross-reactive memory joined.

The source material was PBMCs or a T cell subset sorted from them (not recorded which). This chain joins TRBV7-8 and TRBJ2-4; weak D call: TRBD1 (5 bases). The source is a man between 18 and 29 years old who had mild COVID-19 (a few samples of this study predate the infection). Cell type and time point are not known. The CDR3 protein is CASSLVRETARIAKNIQYF. CDR3 nucleotides: TGTGCCAGCAGCTTAGTCCGCGAGACAGCTCGAATAGCCAAAAACATTCAGTACTTC.